The subject of this entry is one T cell receptor (beta chain). Its antigen is not identified. This sample is part of a study of cytomegalovirus exposure and HLA in healthy donors. Study-level results: As a later analysis showed, a missense DCLRE1C variant was linked to trimming of TCR beta V- and J-genes.

Vbeta (60) and Jbeta (13) primers were used in the PCR. TCRdb keeps only in-frame clones here, not all; method: immunoSEQ multiplex PCR. The data show 120,000 to 150,000 clones, roughly 85% seen once. CDR3 length: 13 amino acids. V gave up 5 bases and J gave up 7 bases, with 14 bases separating them. From germline, CDR1 is SGHAT and CDR2 FQNNGV. The sequencing sample was made of PBMCs. This clonotype was sampled from a male donor in good health and CMV-seronegative. The chain has TRBV11-2 and TRBJ1-2; TRBD1 is a possible D gene (6 bases). CDR3 sequence: CASSLTGSRGYTF. The CDR3 DNA is TGTGCCAGCAGCCTTACAGGGTCGCGTGGCTACACCTTC.